The T cell receptor (beta chain) described here comes from a study of cytomegalovirus exposure and HLA in healthy donors. Study context: In a later analysis, the approximately 120 validation repertoires were reported to have used the same platform as the 550 to 850 first-cohort repertoires.

The J segment lost 0 bases and the V segment lost 0 bases, leaving 8 bases of the junction unmatched. Germline lookup yields CDR1 MNHNS and CDR2 SASEGT. The CDR3 is made up of 19 amino acids. Profiled with immunoSEQ multiplex PCR; TCRdb holds only in-frame clones, not every one. The sample carries 300,000 to 400,000 clones, nearly 90% recorded once. The chain combines TRBV6-1 with TRBJ2-6; 7 nucleotides match TRBD1. Material: PBMCs. This clonotype was sampled from a man between 25 and 39 years old in good health and CMV-seronegative. The CDR3 DNA reads as TGTGCCAGCAGTGAAGCGGGACAGTCATCGGCCTCTGGGGCCAACGTCCTGACTTTC. It is translated as CASSEAGQSSASGANVLTF.